This T cell receptor (beta chain) was recorded in a study of T-cell reconstitution after alpha-beta-depleted transplantation in children. This clonotype was seen ten or more times. One junction end does not reproduce the germline sequence, and a read error may be involved. CDR1 is SGHRS and CDR2 is YFSETQ in the germline V gene. The CDR3 loop spans 15 amino acids. As it was prepared, the TCRbeta library received unique molecular identifiers. TCRdb re-analysed the PCR reads in MiXCR, keeping a single row per CDR3 protein. The table shows about 540,000 distinct CDR3 sequences, with approximately 20% occurring only once.

The rearrangement links TRBV5-1 to TRBJ2-1, with 15 bases fitting TRBD2. This sequence was found in a human donor who donated a stem cell graft to a child with acute lymphoblastic leukemia. Specimen: PBMCs from the stem cell graft donor, collected from the stem cell graft. The CDR3 here is CASSPGLAGGDEQFF. As DNA, the CDR3 is TGTGCCAGCAGCCCCGGACTAGCGGGGGGGGATGAGCAGTTCTTC.